The following is a T cell receptor (beta chain) sequence with its context. Its target is unknown. The gene names here belong to mouse. The CDR3 end lies 1 residue beyond the end of the read and is filled in from the germline J gene. This sample is drawn from a study of tissue T cells after allogeneic stem cell transplantation. Findings and limits, study-wide: Sampling depth was limited, and the cohort was small and clinically varied. Within patients, tissue anatomy strongly shaped TCR repertoire composition.

The CDR3 covers 14 residues. Germline V gene sequence: CDR1 KGHTA, CDR2 FQNQQP. Time point in this sample: mouse harvest day 14 after allogeneic transplant. Tail vein injection delivered 10^7 T-cell-depleted bone marrow cells and 10^6 splenic CD5+ T cells. B6 (H2b) cells into BALB/c (H2d) mice; tissues taken at day 7 or 14. The data were produced by immunoSEQ multiplex PCR, yet TCRdb's version contains in-frame clones alone and is incomplete. The sample has thousands of clones, over 30% seen once; the top ten hold 5.1%. The TCR was taken from a female BALB/c mouse given C57BL/6 T cells with graft-versus-host disease after an allogeneic hematopoietic cell transplant. The chain recombines TRBV23 with TRBJ2-5; TRBD2 was called by the table and not checked on the DNA. Sequencing was carried out using skin. CDR3 region: CSSSPWGSQDTQYF. The CDR3 bases that were read are TGCTCCAGCAGTCCTTGGGGGTCCCAAGACACCCAGTAC.